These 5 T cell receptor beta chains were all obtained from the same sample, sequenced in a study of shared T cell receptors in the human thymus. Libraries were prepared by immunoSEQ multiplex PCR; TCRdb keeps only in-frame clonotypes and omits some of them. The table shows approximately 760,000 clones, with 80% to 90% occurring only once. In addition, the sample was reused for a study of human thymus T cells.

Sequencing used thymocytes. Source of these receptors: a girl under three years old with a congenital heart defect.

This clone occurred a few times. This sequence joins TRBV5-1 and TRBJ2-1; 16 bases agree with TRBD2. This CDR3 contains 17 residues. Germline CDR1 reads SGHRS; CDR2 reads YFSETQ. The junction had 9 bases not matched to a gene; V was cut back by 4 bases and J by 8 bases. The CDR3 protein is CASSPSGLAGGPDEQFF. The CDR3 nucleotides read TGCGCCAGCAGCCCATCGGGACTAGCGGGGGGGCCCGATGAGCAGTTCTTC.

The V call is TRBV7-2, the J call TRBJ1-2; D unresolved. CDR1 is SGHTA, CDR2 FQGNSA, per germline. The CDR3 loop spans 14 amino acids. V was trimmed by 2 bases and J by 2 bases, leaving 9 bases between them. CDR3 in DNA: TGTGCCAGCAGCTTATTAGGACTGAACTATGGCTACACCTTC. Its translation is CASSLLGLNYGYTF.

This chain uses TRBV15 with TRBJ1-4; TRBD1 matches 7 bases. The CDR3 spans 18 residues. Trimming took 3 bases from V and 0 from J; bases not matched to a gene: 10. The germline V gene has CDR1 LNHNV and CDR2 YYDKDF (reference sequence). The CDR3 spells CATSRPDRVNPTNEKLFF. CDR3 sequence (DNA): TGTGCCACCAGCAGGCCCGACAGGGTTAATCCAACTAATGAAAAACTGTTTTTT.

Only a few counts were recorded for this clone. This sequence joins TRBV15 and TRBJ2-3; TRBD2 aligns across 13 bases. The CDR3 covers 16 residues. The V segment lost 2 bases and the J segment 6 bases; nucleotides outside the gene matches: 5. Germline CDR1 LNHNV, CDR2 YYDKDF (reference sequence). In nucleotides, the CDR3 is TGTGCCACCAGCAGAAAACTAGCGGGGGGGGAGGATACGCAGTATTTT. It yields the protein CATSRKLAGGEDTQYF.

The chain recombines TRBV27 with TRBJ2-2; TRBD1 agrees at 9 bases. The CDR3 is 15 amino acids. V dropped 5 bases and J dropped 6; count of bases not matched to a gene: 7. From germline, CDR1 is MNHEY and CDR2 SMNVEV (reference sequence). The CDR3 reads CASSARDRDPGELFF. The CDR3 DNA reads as TGTGCCAGCAGTGCCCGGGACAGGGACCCCGGGGAGCTGTTTTTT.